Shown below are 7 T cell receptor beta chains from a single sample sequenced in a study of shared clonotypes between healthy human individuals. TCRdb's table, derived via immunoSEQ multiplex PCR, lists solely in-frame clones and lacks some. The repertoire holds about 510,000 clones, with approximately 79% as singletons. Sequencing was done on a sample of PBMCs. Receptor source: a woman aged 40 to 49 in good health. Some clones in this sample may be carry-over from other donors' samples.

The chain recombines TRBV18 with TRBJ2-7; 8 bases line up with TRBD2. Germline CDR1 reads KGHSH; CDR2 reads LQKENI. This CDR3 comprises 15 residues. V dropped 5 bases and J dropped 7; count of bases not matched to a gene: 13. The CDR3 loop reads CASSSLGGGQGEQYF. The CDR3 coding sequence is TGTGCCAGCTCAAGCCTCGGGGGGGGGCAAGGTGAGCAGTACTTC.

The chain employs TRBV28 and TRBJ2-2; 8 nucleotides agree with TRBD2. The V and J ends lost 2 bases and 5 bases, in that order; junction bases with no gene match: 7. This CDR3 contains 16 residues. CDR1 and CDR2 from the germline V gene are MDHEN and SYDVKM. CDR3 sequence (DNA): TGTGCCAGCAGTTTACCAGGAGCGGGAGATACCGGGGAGCTGTTTTTT. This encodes CASSLPGAGDTGELFF.

The CDR3 loop is CASSETGSPNEQYF. The CDR3 region has the DNA TGTGCCAGCAGTGAAACAGGATCCCCCAACGAGCAGTACTTC. The rearrangement joins TRBV6-1 to TRBJ2-7; TRBD1 might be the D (5 bases). Germline V gene lookup returns CDR1 MNHNS and CDR2 SASEGT. The CDR3 consists of 14 residues. V shed 2 bases and J shed 5 bases, with 13 bases lying between them.

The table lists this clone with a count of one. The CDR3 coding sequence is TGTGCCAGCAGCAGGGGGGCGTCTATCTCTGGGGCCAACGTCCTGACTTTC. Translation gives CASSRGASISGANVLTF. V gene TRBV7-2 combines with J gene TRBJ2-6; D possibly uses TRBD1 or TRBD2 (6 bases each). V was shortened by 5 bases and J by 0 bases, with 14 bases between the two germline ends. Germline CDR1 and CDR2: SGHTA and FQGNSA. The CDR3 contains 17 residues. The entire variable domain, with the rest obtained from reference TRBV7-2 and TRBJ2-6, is as follows: GAGVSQSPSNKVTEKGKDVELRCDPISGHTALYWYRQSLGQGLEFLIYFQGNSAPDKSGLPSDRFSAERTGGSVSTLTIQRTQQEDSAVYLCASSRGASISGANVLTFGAGSRLTVL.

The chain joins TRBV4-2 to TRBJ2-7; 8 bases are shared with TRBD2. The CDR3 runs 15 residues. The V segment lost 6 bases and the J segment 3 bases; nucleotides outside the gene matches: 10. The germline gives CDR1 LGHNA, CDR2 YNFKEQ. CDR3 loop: CASSRGGPLNYEQYF. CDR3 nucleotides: TGTGCCAGCAGTCGGGGGGGGCCCCTAAACTACGAGCAGTACTTC.

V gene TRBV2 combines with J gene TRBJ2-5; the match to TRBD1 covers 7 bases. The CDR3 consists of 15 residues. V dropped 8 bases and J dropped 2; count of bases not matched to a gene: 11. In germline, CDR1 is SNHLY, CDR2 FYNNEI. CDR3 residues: CASYRDSGPQETQYF. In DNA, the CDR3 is TGTGCCAGCTACCGGGACAGCGGACCTCAAGAGACCCAGTACTTC.

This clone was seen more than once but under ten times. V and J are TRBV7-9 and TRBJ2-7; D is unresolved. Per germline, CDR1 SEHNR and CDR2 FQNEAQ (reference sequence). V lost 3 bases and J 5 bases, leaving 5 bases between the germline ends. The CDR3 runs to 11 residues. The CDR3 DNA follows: TGTGCCAGCAGCTTTGAAAACGAGCAGTACTTC. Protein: CASSFENEQYF. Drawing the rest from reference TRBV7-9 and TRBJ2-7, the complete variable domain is DTGVSQNPRHKITKRGQNVTFRCDPISEHNRLYWYRQTLGQGPEFLTYFQNEAQLEKSRLLSDRFSAERPKGSFSTLEIQRTEQGDSAMYLCASSFENEQYFGPGTRLTVT.